This is a list of T cell receptor beta chains from one sample in a study of blood T cell repertoires in COVID-19. The method was immunoSEQ multiplex PCR; TCRdb's version includes in-frame clones alone and lacks a portion of them. Counted here are about 190,000 clones, approximately 87% occurring once; the ten biggest clones make up just under 0.9%. The source material was peripheral blood. All receptors derive from a woman between 18 and 29 years old who had recovered from COVID-19. Both conserved end residues are part of each CDR3.

v_call	j_call	cdr3_aa
TRBV7-7	TRBJ1-4	CASSSGWTAGGEKLFF
TRBV9	TRBJ2-3	CASSVEFGGLADTQYF
TRBV7-8	TRBJ1-2	CASSLEGTDLAYGYTF
TRBV7-2	TRBJ2-3	CASSELAGGLTDTQYF
TRBV19	TRBJ2-1	CASSPRTGGLNEQFF
TRBV6-5	TRBJ2-3	CASRGWESNTQYF
TRBV7-9	TRBJ1-4	CASSLVSGQDEKLFF
TRBV5-6	TRBJ2-1	CASTPGLAGGPYNEQFF
TRBV5-1	TRBJ2-1	CASSIQGNEQFF
TRBV19	TRBJ2-3	CASSTFKSTQYF
TRBV4-3	TRBJ1-4	CASSQVSRVEKLFF
TRBV12-3/TRBV12-4	TRBJ2-5	CASSSAGSQYF
TRBV19	TRBJ2-1	CASQGGLAGENEQFF
TRBV7-9	TRBJ1-2	CASSLAWGTATNYGYTF
TRBV5-6	TRBJ2-2	CASSLAGGRTGELFF
TRBV24-1	TRBJ2-3	CATSDLGAGVLADTQYF
TRBV7-2	TRBJ1-3	CASSSPLGLSSGNTIYF
TRBV5-6	TRBJ2-5	CASSLVSVETQYF
TRBV4-3	TRBJ2-3	CASSQGQYRDFEPISDTQYF
TRBV7-2	TRBJ1-1	CASSLVMRDEAFF
TRBV7-2	TRBJ1-5	CASSRTGVDQPQHF
TRBV20-1	TRBJ1-1	CSGQGVTEAFF
TRBV2	TRBJ2-5	CASSAQDRGYETQYF
TRBV18	TRBJ2-7	CASSPPQGATYEQYF
TRBV3-1/TRBV3-2	TRBJ1-5	CASSTGDQPQHF
TRBV19	TRBJ1-5	CASSIEETADLRSNQPQHF
TRBV12-5	TRBJ2-3	CASSRTSTDTQYF
TRBV9	TRBJ1-2	CASSVETGYGYTF
TRBV6-5	TRBJ2-7	CASSFDSYEQYF
TRBV4-3	TRBJ2-2	CASSQGGGTGELFF
TRBV7-9	TRBJ2-1	CASRLADYLGEQFF
TRBV7-2	TRBJ2-5	CASSLSRGETQYF
TRBV7-6	TRBJ2-1	CASSLGLSSGTWDEQFF
TRBV5-6	TRBJ1-3	CASSPIRGSSGNTIYF
TRBV9	TRBJ2-1	CASSVAGTSAGEQFF
TRBV10-3	TRBJ1-5	CAISEVAPGDQPQHF
TRBV10-3	TRBJ2-3	CAISPGQVTDTQYF
TRBV6-5	TRBJ2-1	CASSWGLAGASEQFF
TRBV4-3	TRBJ1-2	CASSQDSRAFYGYTF
TRBV5-1	TRBJ2-3	CASSPGQHTDTQYF
TRBV10-3	TRBJ2-1	CAISLSNEQFF
TRBV5-8	TRBJ1-1	CASSLRGTGIAFF
TRBV12-3/TRBV12-4	TRBJ1-5	CASSFRLDQPQHF
TRBV6-5	TRBJ2-1	CASSSQGANEQFF
TRBV11-2	TRBJ1-1	CASSLGPSRQFEAFF
TRBV7-9	TRBJ1-1	CASSFGWTANTEAFF
TRBV9	TRBJ1-3	CASSVSGNGNTIYF
TRBV7-3	TRBJ2-3	CASSSGTSGGADTQYF
TRBV4-1	TRBJ2-5	CASSQDPGVRETQYF
TRBV10-3	TRBJ2-1	CAISDGWGDEQFF
TRBV18	TRBJ1-1	CASSADRNTEAFF
TRBV4-1	TRBJ2-2	CASSHRDGGNTGELFF